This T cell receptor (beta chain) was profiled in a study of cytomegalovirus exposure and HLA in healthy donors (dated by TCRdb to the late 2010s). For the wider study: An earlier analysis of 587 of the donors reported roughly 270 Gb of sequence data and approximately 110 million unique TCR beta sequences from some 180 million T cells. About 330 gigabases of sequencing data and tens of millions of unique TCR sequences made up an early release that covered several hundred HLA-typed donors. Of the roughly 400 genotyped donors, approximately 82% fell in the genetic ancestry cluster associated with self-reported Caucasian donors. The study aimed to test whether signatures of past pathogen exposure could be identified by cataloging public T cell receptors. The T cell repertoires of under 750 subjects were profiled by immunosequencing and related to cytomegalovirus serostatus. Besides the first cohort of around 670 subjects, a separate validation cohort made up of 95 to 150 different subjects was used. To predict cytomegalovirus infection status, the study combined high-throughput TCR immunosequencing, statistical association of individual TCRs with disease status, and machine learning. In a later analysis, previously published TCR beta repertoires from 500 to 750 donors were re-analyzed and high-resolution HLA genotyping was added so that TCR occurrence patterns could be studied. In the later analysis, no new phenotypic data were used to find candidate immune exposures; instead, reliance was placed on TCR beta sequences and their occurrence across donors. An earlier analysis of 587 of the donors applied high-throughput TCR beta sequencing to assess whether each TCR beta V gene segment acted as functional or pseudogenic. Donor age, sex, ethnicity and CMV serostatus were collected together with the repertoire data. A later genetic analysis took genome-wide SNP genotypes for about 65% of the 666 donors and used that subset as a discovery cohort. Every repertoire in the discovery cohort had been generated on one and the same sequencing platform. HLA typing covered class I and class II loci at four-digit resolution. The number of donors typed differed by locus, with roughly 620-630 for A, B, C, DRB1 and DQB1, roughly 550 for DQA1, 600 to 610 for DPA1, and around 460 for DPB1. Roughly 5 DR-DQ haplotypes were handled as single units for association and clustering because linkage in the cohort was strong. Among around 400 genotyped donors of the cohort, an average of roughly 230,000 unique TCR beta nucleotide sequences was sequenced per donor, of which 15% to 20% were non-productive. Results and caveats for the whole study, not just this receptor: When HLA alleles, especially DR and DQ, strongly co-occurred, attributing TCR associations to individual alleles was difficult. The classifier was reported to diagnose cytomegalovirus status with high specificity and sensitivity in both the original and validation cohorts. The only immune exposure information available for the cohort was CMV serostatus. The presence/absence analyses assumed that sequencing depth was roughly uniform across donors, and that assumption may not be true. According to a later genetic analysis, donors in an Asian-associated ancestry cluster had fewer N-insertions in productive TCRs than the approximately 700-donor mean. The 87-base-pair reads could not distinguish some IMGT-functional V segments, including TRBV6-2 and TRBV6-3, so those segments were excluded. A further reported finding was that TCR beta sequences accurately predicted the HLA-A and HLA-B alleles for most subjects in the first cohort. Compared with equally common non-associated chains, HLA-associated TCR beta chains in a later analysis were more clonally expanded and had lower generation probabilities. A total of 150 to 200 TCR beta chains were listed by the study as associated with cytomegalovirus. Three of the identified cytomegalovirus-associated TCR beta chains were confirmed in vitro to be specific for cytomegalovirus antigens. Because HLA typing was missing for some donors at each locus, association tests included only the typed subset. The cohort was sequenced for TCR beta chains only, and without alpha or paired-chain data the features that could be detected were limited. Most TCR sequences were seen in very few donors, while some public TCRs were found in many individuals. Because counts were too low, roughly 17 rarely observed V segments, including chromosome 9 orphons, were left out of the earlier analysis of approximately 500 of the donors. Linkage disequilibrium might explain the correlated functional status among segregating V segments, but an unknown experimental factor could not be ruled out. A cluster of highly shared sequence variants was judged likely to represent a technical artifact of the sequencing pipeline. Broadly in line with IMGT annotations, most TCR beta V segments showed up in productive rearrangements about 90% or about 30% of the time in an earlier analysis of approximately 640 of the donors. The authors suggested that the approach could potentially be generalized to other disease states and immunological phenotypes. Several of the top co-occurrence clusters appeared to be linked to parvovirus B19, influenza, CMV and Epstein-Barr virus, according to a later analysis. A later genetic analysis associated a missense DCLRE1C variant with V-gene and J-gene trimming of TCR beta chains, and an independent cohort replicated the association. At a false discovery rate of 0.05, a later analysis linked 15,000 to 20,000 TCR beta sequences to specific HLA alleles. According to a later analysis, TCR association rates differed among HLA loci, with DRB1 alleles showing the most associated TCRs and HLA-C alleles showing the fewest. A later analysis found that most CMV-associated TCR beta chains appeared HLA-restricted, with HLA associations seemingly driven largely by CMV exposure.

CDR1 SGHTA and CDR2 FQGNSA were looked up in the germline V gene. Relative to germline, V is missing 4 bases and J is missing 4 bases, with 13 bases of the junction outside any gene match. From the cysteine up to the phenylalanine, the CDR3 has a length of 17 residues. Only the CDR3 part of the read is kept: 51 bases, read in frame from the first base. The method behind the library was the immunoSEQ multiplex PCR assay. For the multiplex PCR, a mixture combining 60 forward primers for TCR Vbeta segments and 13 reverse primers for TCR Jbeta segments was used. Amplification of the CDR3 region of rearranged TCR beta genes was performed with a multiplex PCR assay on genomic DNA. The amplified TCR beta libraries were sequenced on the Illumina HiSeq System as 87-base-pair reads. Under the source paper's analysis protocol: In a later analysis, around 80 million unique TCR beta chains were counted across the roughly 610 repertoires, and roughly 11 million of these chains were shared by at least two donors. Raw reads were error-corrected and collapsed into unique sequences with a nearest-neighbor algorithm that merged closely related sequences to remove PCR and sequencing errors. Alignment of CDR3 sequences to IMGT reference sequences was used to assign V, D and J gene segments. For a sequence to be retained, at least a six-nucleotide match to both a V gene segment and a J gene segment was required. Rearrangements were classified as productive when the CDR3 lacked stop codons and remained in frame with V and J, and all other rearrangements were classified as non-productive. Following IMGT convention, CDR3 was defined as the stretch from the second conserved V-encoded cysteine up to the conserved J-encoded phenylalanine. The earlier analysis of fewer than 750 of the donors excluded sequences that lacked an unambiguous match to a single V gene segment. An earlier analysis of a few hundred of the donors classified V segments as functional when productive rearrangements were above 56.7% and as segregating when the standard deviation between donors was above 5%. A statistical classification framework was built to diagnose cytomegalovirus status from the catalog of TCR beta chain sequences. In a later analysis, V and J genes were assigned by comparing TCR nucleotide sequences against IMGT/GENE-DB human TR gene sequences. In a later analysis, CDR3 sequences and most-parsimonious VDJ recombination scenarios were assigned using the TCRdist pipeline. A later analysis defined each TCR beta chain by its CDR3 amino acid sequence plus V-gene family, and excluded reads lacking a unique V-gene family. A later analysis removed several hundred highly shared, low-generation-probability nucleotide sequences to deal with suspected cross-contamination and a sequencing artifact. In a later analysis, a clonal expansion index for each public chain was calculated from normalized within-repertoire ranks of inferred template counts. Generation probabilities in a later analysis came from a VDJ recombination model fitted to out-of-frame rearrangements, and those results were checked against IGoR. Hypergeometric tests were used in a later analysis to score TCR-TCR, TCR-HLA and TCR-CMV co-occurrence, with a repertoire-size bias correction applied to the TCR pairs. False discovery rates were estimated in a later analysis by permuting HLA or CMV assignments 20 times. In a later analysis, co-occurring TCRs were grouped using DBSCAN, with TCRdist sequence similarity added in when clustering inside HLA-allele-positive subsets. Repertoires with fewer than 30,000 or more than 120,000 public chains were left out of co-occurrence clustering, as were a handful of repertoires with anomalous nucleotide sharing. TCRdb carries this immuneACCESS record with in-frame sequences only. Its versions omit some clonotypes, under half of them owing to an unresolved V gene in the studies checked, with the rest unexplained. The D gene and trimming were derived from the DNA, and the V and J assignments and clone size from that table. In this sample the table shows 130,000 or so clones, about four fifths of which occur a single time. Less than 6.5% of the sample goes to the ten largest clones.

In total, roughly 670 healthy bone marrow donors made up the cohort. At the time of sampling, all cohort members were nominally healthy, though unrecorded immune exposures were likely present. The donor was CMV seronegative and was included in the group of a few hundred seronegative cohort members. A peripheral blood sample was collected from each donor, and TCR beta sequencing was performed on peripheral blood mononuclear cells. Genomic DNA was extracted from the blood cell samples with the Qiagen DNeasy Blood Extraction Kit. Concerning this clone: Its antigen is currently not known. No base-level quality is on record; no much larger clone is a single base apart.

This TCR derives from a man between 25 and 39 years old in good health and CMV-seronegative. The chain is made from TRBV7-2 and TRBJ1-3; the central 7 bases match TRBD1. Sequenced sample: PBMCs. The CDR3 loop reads CASSSGSGQLGGNTIYF. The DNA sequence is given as TGTGCCAGCAGCTCAGGCTCGGGACAGCTTGGGGGAAACACCATATATTTT.